This T cell receptor beta chain appears in the sequencing data of a study of blood T cell repertoires in COVID-19. On the study more broadly: There were acute and convalescent COVID-19 samples, and they came from the United States, Italy and Spain.

Profiled with immunoSEQ multiplex PCR; TCRdb holds only in-frame clones, not every one. The table includes around 230,000 clones, around nine tenths detected once. Sequenced sample: peripheral blood. The TCR sequence derives from a man in his forties with acute or convalescent COVID-19.

CDR3 in amino acids: CASMSSGQPYEQYF. The DNA for the CDR3 is TGTGCCAGCATGTCTTCGGGACAGCCCTACGAGCAGTACTTC. The gene calls are TRBV27 and TRBJ2-7, with 7 bases fitting TRBD1. The CDR3 spans 14 residues. From germline, CDR1 is MNHEY and CDR2 SMNVEV (reference sequence). With V trimmed by 7 bases and J by 2 bases, 8 bases remained unmatched.